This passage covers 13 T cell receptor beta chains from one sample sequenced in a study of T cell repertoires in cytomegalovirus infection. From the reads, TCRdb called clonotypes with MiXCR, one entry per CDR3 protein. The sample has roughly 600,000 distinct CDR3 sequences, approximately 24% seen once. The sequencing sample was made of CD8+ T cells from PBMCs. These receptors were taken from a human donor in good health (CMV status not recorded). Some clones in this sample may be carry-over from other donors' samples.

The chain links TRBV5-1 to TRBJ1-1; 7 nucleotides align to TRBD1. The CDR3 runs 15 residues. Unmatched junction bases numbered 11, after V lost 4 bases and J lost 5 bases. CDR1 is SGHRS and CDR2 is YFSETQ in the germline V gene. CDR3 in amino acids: CASSERQGSRTEAFF. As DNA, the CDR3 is TGCGCCAGCAGCGAAAGACAGGGTTCGAGGACTGAAGCTTTCTTT.

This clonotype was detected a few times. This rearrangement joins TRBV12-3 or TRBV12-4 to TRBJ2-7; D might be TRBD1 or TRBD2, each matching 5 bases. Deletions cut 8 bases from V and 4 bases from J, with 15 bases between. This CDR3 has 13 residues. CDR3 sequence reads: CASGRGGPYEQYF. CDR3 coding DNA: TGTGCCAGCGGACGGGGCGGTCCGTACGAGCAGTACTTC.

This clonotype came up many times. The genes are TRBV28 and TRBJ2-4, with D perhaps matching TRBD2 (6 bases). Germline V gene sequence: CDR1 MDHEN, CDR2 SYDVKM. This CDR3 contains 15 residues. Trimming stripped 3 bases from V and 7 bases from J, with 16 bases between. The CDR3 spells CASSFLTSSENIQYF. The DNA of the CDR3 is TGTGCCAGCAGTTTCTTGACTAGTTCGGAGAACATTCAGTACTTC.

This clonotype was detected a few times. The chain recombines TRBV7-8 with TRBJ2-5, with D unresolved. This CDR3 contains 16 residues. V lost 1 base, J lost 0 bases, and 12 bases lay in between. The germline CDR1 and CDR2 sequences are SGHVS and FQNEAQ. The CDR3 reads CASSLEDGVYQETQYF. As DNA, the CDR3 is TGTGCCAGCAGCTTAGAAGACGGAGTGTACCAAGAGACCCAGTACTTC.

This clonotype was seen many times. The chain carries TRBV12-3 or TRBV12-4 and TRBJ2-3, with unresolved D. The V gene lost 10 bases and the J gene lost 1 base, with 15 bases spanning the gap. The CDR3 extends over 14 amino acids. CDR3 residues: CAIDEAYRTDTQYF. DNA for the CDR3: TGTGCCATCGATGAGGCATATCGCACAGATACGCAGTATTTT.

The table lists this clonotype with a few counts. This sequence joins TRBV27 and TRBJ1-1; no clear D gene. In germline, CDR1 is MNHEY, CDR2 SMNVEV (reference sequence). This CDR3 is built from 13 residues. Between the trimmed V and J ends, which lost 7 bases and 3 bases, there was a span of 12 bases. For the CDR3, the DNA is TGTGCCAGCACCACGGGAGGATACACTGAAGCTTTCTTT. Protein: CASTTGGYTEAFF.

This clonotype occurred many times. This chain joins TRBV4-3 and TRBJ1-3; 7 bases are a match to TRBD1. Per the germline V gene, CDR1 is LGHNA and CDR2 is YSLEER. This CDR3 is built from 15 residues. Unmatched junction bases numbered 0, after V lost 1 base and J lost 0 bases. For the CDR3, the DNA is TGCGCCAGCAGCCAAGGACAGGGCTCTGGAAACACCATATATTTT. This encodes CASSQGQGSGNTIYF.

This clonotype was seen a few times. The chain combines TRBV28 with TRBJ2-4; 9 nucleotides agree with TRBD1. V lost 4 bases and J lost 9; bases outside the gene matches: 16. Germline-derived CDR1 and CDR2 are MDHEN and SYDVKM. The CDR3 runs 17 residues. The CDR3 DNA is TGTGCCAGCAGTTCTTTCCCCGCCAGACAGGGGGAAAGCATTCAGTACTTC. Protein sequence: CASSSFPARQGESIQYF.

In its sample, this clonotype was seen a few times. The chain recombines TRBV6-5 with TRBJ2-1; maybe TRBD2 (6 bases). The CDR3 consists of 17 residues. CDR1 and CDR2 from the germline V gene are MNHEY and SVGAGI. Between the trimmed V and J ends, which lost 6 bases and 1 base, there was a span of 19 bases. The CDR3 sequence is CASRDYLGSGSYNEQFF. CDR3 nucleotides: TGTGCCAGCAGGGACTACCTAGGTTCGGGATCCTACAATGAGCAGTTCTTC.

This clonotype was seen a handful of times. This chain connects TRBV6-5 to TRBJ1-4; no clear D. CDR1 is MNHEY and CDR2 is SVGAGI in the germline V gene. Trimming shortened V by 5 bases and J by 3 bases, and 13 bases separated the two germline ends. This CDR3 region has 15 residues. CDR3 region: CASSRLDGANEKLFF. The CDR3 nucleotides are TGTGCCAGCAGTAGACTTGATGGGGCTAATGAAAAACTGTTTTTT.

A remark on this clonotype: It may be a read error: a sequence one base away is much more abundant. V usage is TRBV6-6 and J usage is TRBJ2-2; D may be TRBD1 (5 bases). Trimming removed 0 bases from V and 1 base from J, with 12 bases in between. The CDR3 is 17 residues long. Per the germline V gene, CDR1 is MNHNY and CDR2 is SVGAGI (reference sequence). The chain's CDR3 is CASSYSTVEVNTGELFF. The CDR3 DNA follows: TGTGCCAGCAGTTACTCGACAGTGGAAGTGAACACCGGGGAGCTGTTTTTT.

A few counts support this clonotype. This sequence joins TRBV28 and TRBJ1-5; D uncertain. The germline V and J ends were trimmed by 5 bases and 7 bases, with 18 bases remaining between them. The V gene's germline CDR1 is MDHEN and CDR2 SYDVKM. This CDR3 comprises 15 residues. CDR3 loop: CASSQTGWMYQPQHF. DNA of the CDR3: TGTGCCAGCAGTCAGACTGGGTGGATGTACCAGCCCCAGCATTTT. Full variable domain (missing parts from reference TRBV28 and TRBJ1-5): DVKVTQSSRYLVKRTGEKVFLECVQDMDHENMFWYRQDPGLGLRLIYFSYDVKMKEKGDIPEGYSVSREKKERFSLILESASTNQTSMYLCASSQTGWMYQPQHFGDGTRLSIL.

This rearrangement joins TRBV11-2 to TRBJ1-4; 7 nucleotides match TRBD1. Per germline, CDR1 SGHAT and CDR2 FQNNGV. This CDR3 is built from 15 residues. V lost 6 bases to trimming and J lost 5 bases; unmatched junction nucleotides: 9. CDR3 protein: CASRPLQGSNEKLFF. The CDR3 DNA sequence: TGTGCCAGCAGACCTCTACAGGGGAGCAATGAAAAACTGTTTTTT.